Listed below are T cell receptor beta chains from one sample, sequenced in a study of beta chain features in type 1 diabetes. Assay used: immunoSEQ multiplex PCR; TCRdb lists only in-frame clones, some missing. This table has approximately 150,000 clones, 10% to 15% appearing once. Sequenced material: central memory CD4+ T cells from blood. These TCRs come from a man in his late teens or twenties with type 1 diabetes. CDR3s include the opening cysteine and the closing phenylalanine or tryptophan. The D gene is left open where the match is weak. Some rows have no size entry. The others give once, few or many, or a class for an expanded clone.

v_gene: TRBV2
len: 14
abundance: -
j_gene: TRBJ2-2
d_gene: -
CDR3nt: TGTGCCAGCAGAGGGGATAGAGACGCCGGGGAGCTGTTTTTT
CDR3aa: CASRGDRDAGELFF

v_gene: TRBV7-9
len: 12
abundance: many
j_gene: TRBJ1-6
d_gene: TRBD1
CDR3nt: TGTGCCAGCAGCTCAACCAATGACAGGGGAGACTTT
CDR3aa: CASSSTNDRGDF

v_gene: TRBV28
len: 12
abundance: -
j_gene: TRBJ2-2
d_gene: TRBD1
CDR3nt: TGTGCCCGACAGGGTAACACCGGGGAGCTGTTTTTT
CDR3aa: CARQGNTGELFF

v_gene: TRBV6-1
len: 12
abundance: few
j_gene: TRBJ2-6
d_gene: -
CDR3nt: TGTGCCAGCCCGTTTCGGGCCAACGTCCTGACTTTC
CDR3aa: CASPFRANVLTF

v_gene: TRBV18
len: 14
abundance: few
j_gene: TRBJ1-4
d_gene: -
CDR3nt: TGTGCCAGCTCACCACGGGGTTCAGATGAAAAACTGTTTTTT
CDR3aa: CASSPRGSDEKLFF

v_gene: TRBV9
len: 16
abundance: few
j_gene: TRBJ1-4
d_gene: TRBD1
CDR3nt: TGTGCCAGCAGCGCCGGGACAGGGAGGACTAATGAAAAACTGTTTTTT
CDR3aa: CASSAGTGRTNEKLFF

v_gene: TRBV7-8
len: 16
abundance: -
j_gene: TRBJ1-4
d_gene: -
CDR3nt: TGTGCCAGCAGCCTCTACGTCATAGCAACTAATGAAAAACTGTTTTTT
CDR3aa: CASSLYVIATNEKLFF

v_gene: TRBV30
len: 13
abundance: -
j_gene: TRBJ1-4
d_gene: -
CDR3nt: TGTGCCTGGAGTGTACAACAGACTGAAAAACTGTTTTTT
CDR3aa: CAWSVQQTEKLFF

v_gene: TRBV6-5
len: 15
abundance: once
j_gene: TRBJ1-6
d_gene: -
CDR3nt: TGTGCCAGCAGTTACTTGGGTCCCGGGGATTCACCCCTCCACTTT
CDR3aa: CASSYLGPGDSPLHF

v_gene: TRBV5-4
len: 17
abundance: -
j_gene: TRBJ2-2
d_gene: -
CDR3nt: TGTGCCAGCAGTCGTCGACTAAACAGGGTTAACACCGGGGAGCTGTTTTTT
CDR3aa: CASSRRLNRVNTGELFF

v_gene: TRBV7-9
len: 13
abundance: few
j_gene: TRBJ1-5
d_gene: -
CDR3nt: TGTGCCAGCAGCTTATCGGAGCTCGGGGCCCAGCATTTT
CDR3aa: CASSLSELGAQHF

v_gene: TRBV29-1
len: 17
abundance: -
j_gene: TRBJ1-2
d_gene: -
CDR3nt: TGCAGCGCCCATTGGGAGGGTCGAGCCAGCGCTAACTATGGCTACACCTTC
CDR3aa: CSAHWEGRASANYGYTF

v_gene: TRBV30
len: 16
abundance: -
j_gene: TRBJ2-3
d_gene: -
CDR3nt: TGTGCCTGGAAGGGGAACTGGGGGCAGGGGACAGATACGCAGTATTTT
CDR3aa: CAWKGNWGQGTDTQYF

v_gene: TRBV30
len: 12
abundance: -
j_gene: TRBJ2-5
d_gene: -
CDR3nt: TGTGCCTGGAAGGCCCTCGGGGAGACCCAGTACTTC
CDR3aa: CAWKALGETQYF

v_gene: TRBV15
len: 15
abundance: few
j_gene: TRBJ1-5
d_gene: -
CDR3nt: TGTGCCACCAGCAGAGGAGCGGCCGACAATCAGCCCCAGCATTTT
CDR3aa: CATSRGAADNQPQHF

v_gene: TRBV10-3
len: 13
abundance: -
j_gene: TRBJ1-2
d_gene: -
CDR3nt: TGTGCCATCAGCCTCGAGGGGGACTATGGCTACACCTTC
CDR3aa: CAISLEGDYGYTF

v_gene: TRBV20-1
len: 11
abundance: few
j_gene: TRBJ1-1
d_gene: -
CDR3nt: TGCAGTGCGGGGGGTCCTCCCGAAGCTTTCTTT
CDR3aa: CSAGGPPEAFF

v_gene: TRBV28
len: 17
abundance: -
j_gene: TRBJ2-2
d_gene: -
CDR3nt: TGTGCCAGCAGTTTATCCCCAGCGGGGACAAACACCGGGGAGCTGTTTTTT
CDR3aa: CASSLSPAGTNTGELFF

v_gene: TRBV10-3
len: 14
abundance: -
j_gene: TRBJ2-7
d_gene: -
CDR3nt: TGTGCCATCAGTGAGTCGGCCAGTTCAGCCTTTCAGTACTTC
CDR3aa: CAISESASSAFQYF

v_gene: TRBV18
len: 13
abundance: few
j_gene: TRBJ2-5
d_gene: -
CDR3nt: TGTGCCAGCTCACCTGGGATGGATGAGACCCAGTACTTC
CDR3aa: CASSPGMDETQYF

v_gene: TRBV7-9
len: 15
abundance: -
j_gene: TRBJ2-2
d_gene: -
CDR3nt: TGTGCCAGCAGCTTAACGGGGGCGAAAACCGGGGAGCTGTTTTTT
CDR3aa: CASSLTGAKTGELFF

v_gene: TRBV11-3
len: 12
abundance: few
j_gene: TRBJ1-4
d_gene: -
CDR3nt: TGTGCCAGCAGCGACGGACGGGAAAAACTGTTTTTT
CDR3aa: CASSDGREKLFF

v_gene: TRBV7-2
len: 14
abundance: -
j_gene: TRBJ1-1
d_gene: -
CDR3nt: TGTGCCAGCAGCCCCCATCGGGTGAACACTGAAGCTTTCTTT
CDR3aa: CASSPHRVNTEAFF

v_gene: TRBV5-6
len: 13
abundance: few
j_gene: TRBJ1-6
d_gene: -
CDR3nt: TGTGCCAGCAGCTGGGCCCAGAATTCACCCCTCCACTTT
CDR3aa: CASSWAQNSPLHF

v_gene: TRBV7-8
len: 16
abundance: -
j_gene: TRBJ1-4
d_gene: -
CDR3nt: TGTGCCAGCAGCCTTACAGGATCTGCAACTAATGAAAAACTGTTTTTT
CDR3aa: CASSLTGSATNEKLFF

v_gene: TRBV14
len: 16
abundance: -
j_gene: TRBJ1-3
d_gene: -
CDR3nt: TGTGCCAGCAGCCAAGATCTCATCTCCTCTGGAAACACCATATATTTT
CDR3aa: CASSQDLISSGNTIYF

v_gene: TRBV7-2
len: 16
abundance: few
j_gene: TRBJ2-4
d_gene: -
CDR3nt: TGTGCCAGCAGCTTAGCGGGGGGGCTAGCCAAAAACATTCAGTACTTC
CDR3aa: CASSLAGGLAKNIQYF

v_gene: TRBV7-9
len: 13
abundance: -
j_gene: TRBJ2-5
d_gene: TRBD1
CDR3nt: TGTGCCAGCAGCCAGGGGGCTCGGGAGACCCAGTACTTC
CDR3aa: CASSQGARETQYF

v_gene: TRBV12-5
len: 15
abundance: few
j_gene: TRBJ2-5
d_gene: TRBD1
CDR3nt: TGTGCTAGTGGTTTGGGGACAGGTGGTCAAGAGACCCAGTACTTC
CDR3aa: CASGLGTGGQETQYF

v_gene: TRBV28
len: 13
abundance: -
j_gene: TRBJ1-4
d_gene: -
CDR3nt: TGTGCCAGCAGTTTTTTGTCTAATGAAAAACTGTTTTTT
CDR3aa: CASSFLSNEKLFF

v_gene: TRBV7-9
len: 16
abundance: few
j_gene: TRBJ2-4
d_gene: -
CDR3nt: TGTGCCAGCTGGGTTTTGGCCAAGGTTGACAAAAACATTCAGTACTTC
CDR3aa: CASWVLAKVDKNIQYF

v_gene: TRBV11-3
len: 14
abundance: few
j_gene: TRBJ2-7
d_gene: -
CDR3nt: TGTGCCAGCAGCTTCCCCCCTCGGGCTCACGAGCAGTACTTC
CDR3aa: CASSFPPRAHEQYF

v_gene: TRBV2
len: 13
abundance: few
j_gene: TRBJ2-7
d_gene: -
CDR3nt: TGTGCCAGCAGTGAGAGGGCCTCCTACGAGCAGTACTTC
CDR3aa: CASSERASYEQYF

v_gene: TRBV7-2
len: 14
abundance: few
j_gene: TRBJ1-4
d_gene: TRBD1
CDR3nt: TGTGCCAGCAGTTTTCGGACAGGGCGCGAAAAACTGTTTTTT
CDR3aa: CASSFRTGREKLFF

v_gene: TRBV6-1
len: 15
abundance: -
j_gene: TRBJ2-7
d_gene: TRBD1
CDR3nt: TGTGCCAGCAGTGGACCGGGACAGGGGTTTGACGAGCAGTACTTC
CDR3aa: CASSGPGQGFDEQYF

v_gene: TRBV27
len: 19
abundance: few
j_gene: TRBJ2-6
d_gene: TRBD2
CDR3nt: TGTGCCAGCAGTTCGGTGCGGCTAGCGGGGGGAAGTGGGGCCAACGTCCTGACTTTC
CDR3aa: CASSSVRLAGGSGANVLTF

v_gene: TRBV7-9
len: 11
abundance: -
j_gene: TRBJ1-1
d_gene: -
CDR3nt: TGTGCCAGCAGGTGGGGGACTGAAGCTTTCTTT
CDR3aa: CASRWGTEAFF

v_gene: TRBV5-6
len: 13
abundance: few
j_gene: TRBJ2-7
d_gene: -
CDR3nt: TGTGCCAGCAGCTTGTTTTTTGCCTACGAGCAGTACTTC
CDR3aa: CASSLFFAYEQYF

v_gene: TRBV30
len: 12
abundance: -
j_gene: TRBJ1-1
d_gene: -
CDR3nt: TGTGCCCGTCAAGATGGCAACACTGAAGCTTTCTTT
CDR3aa: CARQDGNTEAFF

v_gene: TRBV7-9
len: 17
abundance: few
j_gene: TRBJ1-1
d_gene: TRBD1
CDR3nt: TGTGCCAGCAGCTTAGCCAGGGACAGCCTCATGAACACTGAAGCTTTCTTT
CDR3aa: CASSLARDSLMNTEAFF

v_gene: TRBV4-1
len: 20
abundance: -
j_gene: TRBJ2-3
d_gene: TRBD2
CDR3nt: TGCGCCAGCAGCCACCCCCCGGGACTAGCGGGGCCCCGAGGCACAGATACGCAGTATTTT
CDR3aa: CASSHPPGLAGPRGTDTQYF

v_gene: TRBV4-1
len: 14
abundance: few
j_gene: TRBJ1-2
d_gene: -
CDR3nt: TGCGCCAGCAGTCGGGACGGAACTAACTATGGCTACACCTTC
CDR3aa: CASSRDGTNYGYTF

v_gene: TRBV7-2
len: 13
abundance: few
j_gene: TRBJ1-2
d_gene: TRBD1
CDR3nt: TGTGCCAGCAGCGCCGGACAGGGCTATGGCTACACCTTC
CDR3aa: CASSAGQGYGYTF